The 6 T cell receptor beta chains below come from one sample, sequenced in a study of T cell repertoires in cytomegalovirus infection. Their target antigens are unknown. Via MiXCR, TCRdb re-called the reads, giving one row per CDR3 protein. The table has about 500,000 distinct CDR3 sequences, 33% seen once. The sample was cultured PBMCs, taken from culture after CMV antigen stimulation. The receptor source for this set is a human donor in good health (CMV status not recorded). Some clones in this sample may be carry-over from other donors' samples.

The chain couples TRBV7-2 to TRBJ2-7; TRBD2 might be the D (5 bases). The CDR3 extends over 15 amino acids. The V gene's germline CDR1 is SGHTA and CDR2 FQGNSA. Trimming removed 1 base at V and 2 bases at J, with 12 bases between. The CDR3, as DNA: TGTGCCAGCAGCTTAGTGGTTAGCGCAACCTACGAGCAGTACTTC. Translation: CASSLVVSATYEQYF.

This clonotype has ten or more counts. The V and J genes are TRBV7-2 and TRBJ2-5, with TRBD2 identical over 8 bases. Germline V lookup: CDR1 SGHTA, CDR2 FQGNSA. Unmatched junction bases numbered 17, after V lost 5 bases and J lost 9 bases. The CDR3 is 16 amino acids. CDR3 DNA sequence: TGTGCCAGCAGCCGTAGCGGGGAGGGCTATAAAGCTCCCCAGTACTTC. Protein: CASSRSGEGYKAPQYF.

This clonotype was seen a handful of times. J is TRBJ1-3 and V is TRBV7-8; D is undetermined. CDR3 size: 15 residues. V dropped 2 bases and J dropped 2 bases, with 10 bases sitting between them. Germline V gene lookup returns CDR1 SGHVS and CDR2 FQNEAQ. The DNA of the CDR3 is TGTGCCAGCAGCTTAACCCGGATGACTGGAAACACCATATATTTT. Its protein is CASSLTRMTGNTIYF.

This clonotype was counted between two and nine times. The chain has TRBV11-2 and TRBJ2-3, with 14 bases aligning to TRBD2. The junction had 26 bases not matched to a gene; V was cut back by 4 bases and J by 5 bases. The CDR3 extends over 23 amino acids. Per the germline V gene, CDR1 is SGHAT and CDR2 is FQNNGV. DNA of the CDR3: TGTGCCAGCAGCTACCGAAGAGGGGGGGGACTAGCGGGAGTAGTTCGACAAGGAGATACGCAGTATTTT. Translation gives CASSYRRGGGLAGVVRQGDTQYF.

This clonotype came up a few times. The chain links TRBV2 to TRBJ2-3, with D perhaps TRBD2 (6 bases). Trimming took 6 bases from V and 2 from J, leaving 12 bases between them. CDR3 size: 14 residues. Looked up from germline, CDR1 is SNHLY and CDR2 is FYNNEI. The CDR3 DNA reads as TGTGCCAGCAGGGGGGACTCCACCACAGATACGCAGTATTTT. It is translated as CASRGDSTTDTQYF.

This rearrangement joins TRBV20-1 to TRBJ2-7; no firm D call. This CDR3 is 13 amino acids long. Germline V lookup: CDR1 DFQATT, CDR2 SNEGSKA (reference sequence). V was clipped by 6 bases and J by 4 bases, with 16 bases between them. The CDR3 is CSATEPTGYEQYF. Written as DNA, the CDR3 is TGCAGTGCAACAGAACCAACTGGGTACGAGCAGTACTTC.